The 3 T cell receptor delta chains listed next were all sequenced from one sample in a study of gamma-delta T cells after stem cell transplantation. TCRdb used CATT to re-call clones from the RT-PCR reads. The data show some 1,700 delta-chain clones, with 22% seen just once and about 43% held by the top ten. The sample taken for sequencing was gamma-delta T cells. These receptors were collected from a human donor. It is not recorded whose cells these are; they may come from a transplant donor.

For this clone: A read error may explain this, as a much larger clone is one base away. Other DNA sequences in the same sample also yield this CDR3. CDR3 DNA: TGTGCCTGTGAAACCGTCCAAAACGCACAGATTACGCCTCATCCTCGGACCGATAAACTCATCTTT. Encoded protein: CACETVQNAQITPHPRTDKLIF. The chain has TRDV2 and TRDJ1; D gene uncertain. The CDR3 is 22 residues long. CDR1 is GEAIGNYY and CDR2 is EKD in the germline V gene. Trimming cost V 4 bases and J 2 bases, with 37 bases left between them.

This clone was seen only a few times. The rearrangement joins TRDV2 to TRDJ1; D remains ambiguous. This CDR3 spans 15 amino acids. Germline V lookup: CDR1 GEAIGNYY, CDR2 EKD. Trimming took 0 bases from V and 0 from J, leaving 10 bases between them. As DNA, the CDR3 is TGTGCCTGTGACACCGTTTCTGGAGACACCGATAAACTCATCTTT. The encoded protein is CACDTVSGDTDKLIF.

To note about this clone: This sequence is one base from a far larger clone and is likely a read error. Other DNA sequences within the sample encode an identical CDR3. The V and J genes are TRDV2 and TRDJ3; the match to TRDD3 covers 9 bases. This CDR3 has 20 amino acids. Germline CDR1 and CDR2: GEAIGNYY and EKD. The trim removed 0 bases at V and 2 bases at J, leaving 10 bases unmatched. CDR3 nucleotide sequence: TGTGCCTGTGACACCGTCGCCCTGGGGGATTCCCCCTGGGACACCCGACAGATGTTTTTC. It codes for CACDTVALGDSPWDTRQMFF.